These 4 T cell receptor beta chains were all obtained from the same sample, sequenced in a study of early T cells in non-severe SARS-CoV-2 infection. A single record per CDR3 protein comes from TCRdb applying MiXCR to the 5' RACE reads. The top ten hold roughly 4.2% of the sample, which has around 76,000 distinct CDR3 sequences, roughly 15% seen once. Specimen: whole blood, collected at baseline. The receptors stem from an adult who was a healthcare worker with PCR-confirmed SARS-CoV-2 infection or an uninfected control (not recorded which).

This sequence joins TRBV27 and TRBJ2-7; a possible D gene is TRBD2 (6 bases). Per germline, CDR1 MNHEY and CDR2 SMNVEV (reference sequence). The V and J ends lost 2 bases and 3 bases respectively, with 11 bases between them. The CDR3 covers 14 residues. CDR3 nucleotide sequence: TGTGCCAGCAGTTTAACAACCGGGAGCTACGAGCAGTACTTC. It yields the protein CASSLTTGSYEQYF.

V usage is TRBV28 and J usage is TRBJ1-5, with unresolved D. Trimming stripped 7 bases from V and 4 bases from J, with 5 bases between. Germline V gene lookup returns CDR1 MDHEN and CDR2 SYDVKM. The CDR3 loop spans 11 amino acids. The CDR3 coding sequence is TGTGCCAGCATTACGAATCAGCCCCAGCATTTT. This translates into CASITNQPQHF.

This clonotype was detected ten times or more. The chain is built from TRBV19 and TRBJ2-1, with D tentatively TRBD2 (6 bases). This CDR3 is 14 amino acids long. CDR1 LNHDA and CDR2 SQIVND come from the germline V gene (reference sequence). Trimming cost V 3 bases and J 6 bases, with 12 bases left between them. CDR3 region: CASSMGSGPNEQFF. The CDR3 nucleotides read TGTGCCAGTAGTATGGGTAGCGGTCCCAATGAGCAGTTCTTC.

This clonotype was detected many times. The chain combines TRBV20-1 with TRBJ1-2; tentatively, D is TRBD1 (5 bases). The V end was cut by 5 bases, the J end by 2 bases, with 18 bases between. Germline CDR1 reads DFQATT; CDR2 reads SNEGSKA (reference sequence). The CDR3 runs 15 residues. The DNA for the CDR3 is TGCAGTGCTGTAAGTCCCGGGACGGGAAACTATGGCTACACCTTC. Translating gives CSAVSPGTGNYGYTF.